This T cell receptor beta chain was sequenced during a study of blood T cell repertoires in COVID-19. Study-wide context: COVID-19 samples, acute and convalescent, were from the United States, Italy and Spain. Sources were T cells, B-cell-depleted T cells, or PBMCs; the material itself was cDNA or gDNA.

Trimming took off 0 bases at V and 3 bases at J, with 7 bases between the two ends. Germline V gene sequence: CDR1 SGHDN, CDR2 FVKESK. The CDR3 spans 14 residues. In the original analysis: By means of reference gene primer amplification, nucleated cell counts were estimated. The table came from immunoSEQ multiplex PCR; TCRdb's copy has only in-frame clones and leaves some out. V and J calls and clone size follow that table, whereas D and trimming were derived from the DNA. Of around 84,000 clones listed, approximately 86% were seen once; the top ten hold about 7.8%. This TCR was recovered from an elderly man with active or convalescent COVID-19. The chain is built from TRBV14 and TRBJ2-3; no clear D gene. The sample consisted of peripheral blood. The CDR3 region has the DNA TGTGCCAGCAGCCAAGAACAGTTGACAGATACGCAGTATTTT. This encodes CASSQEQLTDTQYF.